These 17 T cell receptor beta chains originate from one sample sequenced in a study of a mutant IDH1 vaccine in newly diagnosed glioma. Time point described: week 23, last vaccination. Vaccine doses each comprised 300 ug of mutant IDH1 20-mer peptide, with topical imiquimod. Antigens of these TCRs are unknown. Assay: immunoSEQ multiplex PCR; the TCRdb copy retains only in-frame clones and omits some. The sample has about 65,000 clones, 70% to 90% seen once. Sample: PBMCs, taken from a glioma patient whose treatment included an IDH1 peptide vaccine. These receptors were taken from a man under 40 with glioma.

CDR3 coding DNA: TGTGCCAGCAGCGAGACCCGTGATAGGAACACTGAAGCTTTCTTT. It encodes CASSETRDRNTEAFF. The chain couples TRBV7-9 to TRBJ1-1; no clear D. This CDR3 has 15 amino acids. The V gene lost 5 bases and the J gene lost 1 base, with 14 bases spanning the gap. Germline V gene data show CDR1 as SEHNR and CDR2 as FQNEAQ (reference sequence).

V and J are TRBV5-1 and TRBJ2-5, with unresolved D. Trimming removed 4 bases at V and 1 base at J, with 11 bases between. The CDR3 consists of 14 residues. Germline V lookup: CDR1 SGHRS, CDR2 YFSETQ. The CDR3 sequence: CASSLTLRQETQYF. DNA for the CDR3: TGCGCCAGCAGCCTGACCCTCCGCCAAGAGACCCAGTACTTC.

This clone was seen a single time. The chain joins TRBV27 to TRBJ1-4; 10 positions match TRBD1. Germline CDR1 is MNHEY and CDR2 is SMNVEV (reference sequence). The V and J ends lost 4 bases and 4 bases, in that order; junction bases with no gene match: 6. The CDR3 sequence is 16 residues long. The CDR3 coding sequence is TGTGCCAGCAGTTCACGGGACAGGGGACTTAATGAAAAACTGTTTTTT. As protein: CASSSRDRGLNEKLFF.

The rearrangement uses TRBV19 and TRBJ2-7; no reliable D call. Germline lookup yields CDR1 LNHDA and CDR2 SQIVND (reference sequence). There are 12 residues in the CDR3. V was shortened by 6 bases and J by 3 bases, with 9 bases between the two germline ends. CDR3 in amino acids: CASRDGNYEQYF. The CDR3 DNA reads TGTGCCAGTAGGGACGGCAACTACGAGCAGTACTTC.

V gene TRBV27 combines with J gene TRBJ2-7; the D gene is possibly TRBD1 (5 bases). The germline V gene has CDR1 MNHEY and CDR2 SMNVEV (reference sequence). The V and J ends lost 3 bases and 3 bases respectively, with 15 bases between them. The CDR3 spans 15 residues. The CDR3 here is CASSFRAGQNYEQYF. The CDR3, as DNA: TGTGCCAGCAGTTTTCGGGCAGGGCAAAACTACGAGCAGTACTTC.

The chain carries TRBV5-1 and TRBJ2-3, with D unclear. This CDR3 region has 16 residues. The V end lost 0 bases, the J end lost 5 bases, and 16 bases lay between the germline ends. The germline V gene has CDR1 SGHRS and CDR2 YFSETQ. The CDR3 nucleotides read TGCGCCAGCAGCTTGGCTGCGAGACTGATCGAAGATACGCAGTATTTT. Protein: CASSLAARLIEDTQYF.

The V call is TRBV19, the J call TRBJ2-1, with 8 bases aligning to TRBD1. V was clipped by 3 bases and J by 7 bases; unmatched bases: 11. The CDR3 is made up of 16 amino acids. Per germline, CDR1 LNHDA and CDR2 SQIVND (reference sequence). CDR3 in amino acids: CASSIRPSGGSNEQFF. The CDR3 nucleotides are TGTGCCAGTAGTATTAGGCCGTCAGGGGGCTCGAATGAGCAGTTCTTC.

The V and J genes are TRBV5-4 and TRBJ2-1; a possible D gene is TRBD2 (6 bases). The germline V gene encodes CDR1 SGHNT and CDR2 YYREEE (reference sequence). V gave up 4 bases and J gave up 4 bases, with 15 bases separating them. The CDR3 length is 15 residues. The CDR3 region has the DNA TGTGCCAGCAGCCCCAATGACGCGGGGTACAATGAGCAGTTCTTC. Amino acid sequence: CASSPNDAGYNEQFF.

This clone has just one count. This sequence joins TRBV5-1 and TRBJ2-5, with D maybe TRBD1 (7 bases). CDR1 is SGHRS, CDR2 YFSETQ, per germline. Between the trimmed V and J ends, which lost 0 bases and 4 bases, there was a span of 13 bases. The CDR3 is 15 amino acids. The CDR3 DNA reads as TGCGCCAGCAGCTTGGGACAGGGAGGTAGAGAGACCCAGTACTTC. Translated, it gives CASSLGQGGRETQYF.

CDR3 loop: CASSLLSRTDTQYF. Written as DNA, the CDR3 is TGTGCCAGCAGTTTACTTTCCCGCACAGATACGCAGTATTTT. The chain links TRBV27 to TRBJ2-3; no reliable D call. Germline-derived CDR1 and CDR2 are MNHEY and SMNVEV (reference sequence). V lost 2 bases and J lost 1, with 7 bases in between. The CDR3 consists of 14 residues.

The chain combines TRBV29-1 with TRBJ1-2; tentatively, D is TRBD1 (6 bases). CDR3 length: 13 amino acids. Looked up from germline, CDR1 is SQVTM and CDR2 is ANQGSEA. V gave up 1 base and J gave up 3 bases, with 9 bases separating them. The CDR3 here is CSVEVAGDYGYTF. The CDR3 DNA is TGCAGCGTTGAAGTGGCAGGGGACTATGGCTACACCTTC.

The chain combines TRBV27 with TRBJ2-6; no firm D call. The CDR3 has 14 amino acids. CDR1 is MNHEY, CDR2 SMNVEV, per germline (reference sequence). Deletions cut 6 bases from V and 0 bases from J, with 6 bases between. CDR3 in DNA: TGTGCCAGCAGCCCGGCCTCTGGGGCCAACGTCCTGACTTTC. Protein product: CASSPASGANVLTF.

V is TRBV10-1 and J is TRBJ1-2; 7 nucleotides line up with TRBD1. The length of the CDR3 is 16 residues. Unmatched junction bases numbered 6, after V lost 0 bases and J lost 2 bases. CDR1 is WNHNN and CDR2 is SYGVQD in the germline V gene (reference sequence). CDR3 bases: TGCGCCAGCAGTGAGTCGAAAGCAGGGGGGAACTATGGCTACACCTTC. As protein: CASSESKAGGNYGYTF.

The rearrangement joins TRBV2 to TRBJ2-5, with TRBD1 matching over 7 bases. Germline values: CDR1 SNHLY, CDR2 FYNNEI. Trimming cost V 3 bases and J 6 bases; bases outside gene matches: 4. The CDR3 is made up of 13 amino acids. CDR3 sequence (DNA): TGTGCCAGCAGTGACCAGGGGGTAAAGACCCAGTACTTC. Translation: CASSDQGVKTQYF.

This clone is a singleton in its sample. The V and J genes are TRBV19 and TRBJ2-1, with 9 bases that match TRBD2. CDR1 is LNHDA and CDR2 is SQIVND in the germline V gene (reference sequence). This CDR3 spans 15 amino acids. V dropped 8 bases and J dropped 1; count of bases not matched to a gene: 6. This CDR3 is CASGQLAGSYNEQFF. The CDR3 DNA is TGTGCCAGTGGGCAGCTAGCGGGGTCCTACAATGAGCAGTTCTTC.

The chain couples TRBV19 to TRBJ2-1; 8 bases are shared with TRBD2. Germline values: CDR1 LNHDA, CDR2 SQIVND (reference sequence). Trimming at V came to 7 bases and at J to 2 bases, leaving 4 bases not matched to a gene. The CDR3 totals 14 residues. CDR3 loop: CASTSGGAYNEQFF. The CDR3 DNA follows: TGTGCCAGTACAAGCGGGGGTGCCTACAATGAGCAGTTCTTC.

This chain joins TRBV5-4 and TRBJ2-5, with 14 bases that match TRBD2. The J call could be wrong; TRBJ2-7 is a better fit for the DNA end. This CDR3 is built from 15 residues. Germline values: CDR1 SGHNT, CDR2 YYREEE (reference sequence). Here the CDR3 DNA reads TGTGCCAGCAGCGGGGGACTAGCGGGGGTCGTCGAGCAGTACTTC. Translating gives CASSGGLAGVVEQYF.